This TCR beta chain was identified in a study of CD8+ T cells in alopecia areata (dated by TCRdb to the late 2010s). Regarding the study in general: Treated patients were enrolled in an open-label pilot trial of oral tofacitinib, 5 to 10 mg twice daily, for moderate-to-severe alopecia areata. Scalp clonality was compared among normal scalp (n=4), patchy alopecia areata scalp (n=8), and alopecia totalis/universalis scalp (n=8). Scalp tissue and sorted CD4+ and CD8+ peripheral blood T cells from patchy and totalis/universalis alopecia areata patients and from healthy controls were covered by human TCRbeta sequencing. Patients received tofacitinib for 6 to 18 months and were then followed off drug for 6 months to check for delayed response and recurrence. Biopsies were taken from tofacitinib-treated patients at baseline and at 4 and 24 weeks of treatment, and a later scalp biopsy was taken in several of the tofacitinib-treated patients. For the treated patients, the SALT score, which quantifies what percentage of scalp surface area is affected, served as the measure of disease severity. In both human patients and the C3H/HeJ mouse model, the study applied high-throughput TCRbeta sequencing to look at T cell clonal expansion in alopecia areata. Amplification of TCRbeta CDR3 regions was done by immunoSEQ multiplex PCR using 35 Vbeta forward primers and 13 Jbeta reverse primers. RNA was obtained with the PAXgene miRNA kit for fixed scalp, the miRNeasy kit for PBMCs, and the RNeasy kit for mouse skin.

Measured from the cysteine to the phenylalanine, the CDR3 is 13 residues long. The retained sequence is limited to the CDR3, 39 bases, with the frame set at the first base. Relative to germline, V is 8 bases shorter and J is 3 bases shorter, with 13 bases between their ends. Comments on this clone: What antigen it recognizes has not been identified. No much larger clonotype is one base removed from it; base qualities were not supplied.

Overall study outcomes, separate from this receptor: The treated cohort was small, with a single nonresponder, so links between baseline CD8+ expansion and response need larger studies. Many expanded lesional clones were found to persist in scalp and blood during tofacitinib treatment, and relapse after treatment cessation may be partly explained by this persistence. Compared with normal scalp, lesional scalp, particularly in alopecia totalis/universalis, had higher clonality and more expanded CD8+ clones, which suggests antigenic drive. With tofacitinib, both scalp clonality and the number of expanded CD8+ clones among the top 100 scalp clones went down significantly. Shared TCR sequences between patients were less evident than in mice, which may be partly attributable to HLA diversity in the patient population. Unlike mouse skin, where gammadelta T cells dominate, normal human skin contains resident alphabeta T cells that get sequenced too, which complicates analysis of the scalp TCR repertoire.

The library relied on the immunoSEQ multiplex PCR assay. For TCR sequencing, RNA was extracted from every sample and reverse transcribed into cDNA to serve as template. First-strand cDNA was synthesized with SuperScript III using a 2:1 mix of oligo-dT and random hexamers. A synthetic immune receptor repertoire was used to gauge amplification bias, and whatever bias remained was removed computationally. The published analysis was carried out like this. Raw reads were preprocessed for error removal, and CDR3 was defined according to IMGT conventions as running from the conserved cysteine to phenylalanine. Clonality was calculated as 1 minus Shannon entropy normalized by log2 of the number of productive unique TCRs. Whether scalp clones were CD4 or CD8 was inferred by matching scalp TCRbeta sequences against CD4 and CD8 repertoires sorted from blood. Entries here come from immuneACCESS through TCRdb and include only in-frame sequences with V and J called. Some clones fail to appear in such tables; in the studies checked, an unresolved V gene covers under half of the shortfall, and the cause of the remainder is unknown. Clone size and the V and J calls come from that table; the DNA yielded D and trimming. The sample profile shows around 100,000 clones; about 40% of them were found once. The ten largest clones represent about 17% of the sample.

Sample time point, as interpreted from the label and publication: roughly 26 weeks on oral tofacitinib. The treatment or condition tag for this specimen amounts to: oral pan-JAK inhibitor, 5-10 mg twice daily. Peripheral blood and lesional scalp punch biopsies were obtained from patients with alopecia areata. PBMCs were isolated by density centrifugation and stained for CD3, CD4 and CD8, and CD4+ and CD8+ T cells were sorted on a FACSAria. The rearranged segments are TRBV23-1 and TRBJ1-2, with an unclear D gene assignment. TRBV23-1 belongs to the ORF category, with a function that is uncertain. The specimen was CD8+ T cells sorted from blood, collected at week 24, from a patient treated with tofacitinib. The receptor comes from a human donor with alopecia areata. The DNA reads as follows: TGCGCCAGCGCCCCGGGCAATGACTATGGCTACACCTTC. Its amino acids are CASAPGNDYGYTF.